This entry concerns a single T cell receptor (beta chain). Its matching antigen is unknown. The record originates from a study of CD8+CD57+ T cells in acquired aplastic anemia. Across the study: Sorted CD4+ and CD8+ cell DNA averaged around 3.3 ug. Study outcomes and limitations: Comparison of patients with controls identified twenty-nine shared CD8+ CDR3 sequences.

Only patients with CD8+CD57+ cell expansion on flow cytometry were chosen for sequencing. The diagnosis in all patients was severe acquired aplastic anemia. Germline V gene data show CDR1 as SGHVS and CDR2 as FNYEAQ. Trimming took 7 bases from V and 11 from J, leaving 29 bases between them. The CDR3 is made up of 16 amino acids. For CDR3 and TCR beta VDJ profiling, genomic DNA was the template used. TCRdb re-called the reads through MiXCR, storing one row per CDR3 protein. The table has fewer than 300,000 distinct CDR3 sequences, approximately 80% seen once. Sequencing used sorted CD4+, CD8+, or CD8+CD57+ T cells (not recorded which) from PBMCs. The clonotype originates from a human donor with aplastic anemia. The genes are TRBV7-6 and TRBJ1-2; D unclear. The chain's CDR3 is CASTSDPTDTQYFYTF. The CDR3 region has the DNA TGTGCCAGCACCTCCGATCCCACAGATACGCAGTATTTTTACACCTTC.